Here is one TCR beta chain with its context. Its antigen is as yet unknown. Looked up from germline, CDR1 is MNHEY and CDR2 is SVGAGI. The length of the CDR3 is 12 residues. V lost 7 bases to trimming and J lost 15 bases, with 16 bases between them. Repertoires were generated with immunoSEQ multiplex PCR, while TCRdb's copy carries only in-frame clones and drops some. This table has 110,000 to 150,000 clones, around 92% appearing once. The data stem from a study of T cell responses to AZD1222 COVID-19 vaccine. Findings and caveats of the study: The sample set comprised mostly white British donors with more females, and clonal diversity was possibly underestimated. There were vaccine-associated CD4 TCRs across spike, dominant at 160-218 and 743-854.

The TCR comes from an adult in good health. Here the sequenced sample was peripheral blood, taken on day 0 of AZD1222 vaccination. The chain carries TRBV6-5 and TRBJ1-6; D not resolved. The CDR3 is CASNTYEGILHF. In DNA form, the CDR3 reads TGTGCCAGCAACACCTACGAGGGTATCCTCCACTTT.